Listed here are 3 T cell receptor beta chains from one sample, sequenced in a study of cytomegalovirus exposure and HLA in healthy donors. With 60 Vbeta and 13 Jbeta primers, the PCR was carried out. Sequenced by immunoSEQ multiplex PCR; TCRdb stores in-frame clones only, minus some. The sample consists of around 62,000 clones, roughly 80% of them appearing once. Material for sequencing was PBMCs. Source of these receptors: a woman aged 25 to 39 in good health and CMV-seronegative.

This clone has more than one count but fewer than ten. This chain uses TRBV7-8 with TRBJ1-5; D unresolved. Germline V gene sequence: CDR1 SGHVS, CDR2 FQNEAQ. This CDR3 is 18 amino acids long. V lost 1 base to trimming and J lost 0 bases, with 16 bases between them. The CDR3 region is CASSLVAAIPFSNQPQHF. CDR3 nucleotide sequence: TGTGCCAGCAGCTTAGTGGCAGCGATTCCTTTTAGCAATCAGCCCCAGCATTTT.

The rearrangement links TRBV6-5 to TRBJ1-3, with TRBD1 identical over 8 bases. Germline CDR1 reads MNHEY; CDR2 reads SVGAGI. J lost 7 bases, V lost 5 bases, and 7 bases had no gene match. CDR3 size: 14 residues. CDR3 region: CASSTLTGVNTIYF. CDR3 nucleotide sequence: TGTGCCAGCAGTACCTTGACAGGGGTTAACACCATATATTTT.

The chain joins TRBV10-1 to TRBJ2-7; 9 bases match TRBD1. The V gene's germline CDR1 is WNHNN and CDR2 SYGVQD (reference sequence). Germline trimming cut 0 bases from V and 6 bases from J; bases unmatched to any gene: 9. The CDR3 covers 16 residues. The DNA for the CDR3 is TGCGCCAGCAGTGAGTCTAGGGACAGGGTACGGGGCGAGCAGTACTTC. It codes for CASSESRDRVRGEQYF.